Listed here are 27 T cell receptor beta chains from one sample, sequenced in a study of beta chain features in type 1 diabetes. Of the isolated RNA, all was reverse transcribed, and so the sequenced material was expressed TCRB transcripts. Generated by immunoSEQ multiplex PCR, the TCRdb table keeps only in-frame clones and is missing some. The sample lists roughly 120,000 clones, almost 40% occurring once. What was sequenced was stem cell memory CD4+ T cells from blood. The source of these receptors is a woman under 30 in good health.

The genes are TRBV10-3 and TRBJ2-1; D remains ambiguous. This CDR3 has 13 amino acids. Germline V CDR1 and CDR2: ENHRY, SYGVKD. Trimming stripped 6 bases from V and 5 bases from J, with 11 bases between. The CDR3 bases are TGTGCCATCAGCCACCACAATAACAATGAGCAGTTCTTC. It codes for CAISHHNNNEQFF.

The chain combines TRBV5-1 with TRBJ2-5; a weak D match, TRBD2 (5 bases). The CDR3 has 16 residues. V was shortened by 0 bases and J by 2 bases, with 14 bases between the two germline ends. Germline CDR1 SGHRS, CDR2 YFSETQ. The DNA of the CDR3 is TGCGCCAGCAGCTTGGCCTCGGGAACCGGTCAAGAGACCCAGTACTTC. As protein: CASSLASGTGQETQYF.

The rearrangement uses TRBV6-5 and TRBJ1-1; D is unclear. The CDR3 has 15 amino acids. V dropped 2 bases and J dropped 0 bases, with 10 bases sitting between them. In germline, CDR1 is MNHEY, CDR2 SVGAGI. This CDR3 is CASSYEWQLNTEAFF. The CDR3 nucleotides are TGTGCCAGCAGTTACGAATGGCAACTGAACACTGAAGCTTTCTTT.

The chain joins TRBV28 to TRBJ1-5; D possibly corresponds to TRBD1 (6 bases). CDR3 length: 15 amino acids. V lost 5 bases, J lost 2 bases, and 13 bases lay in between. Germline lookup yields CDR1 MDHEN and CDR2 SYDVKM. The CDR3 region has the DNA TGTGCCAGCAGTGCACAGGGTCGGGGCAATCAGCCCCAGCATTTT. Translated: CASSAQGRGNQPQHF.

This clone has more than one count but fewer than ten. The CDR3, as DNA: TGTGCCAGCAGTTTATCTAAGGGCAGGGGCAACATTCAGTACTTC. Its translation is CASSLSKGRGNIQYF. This rearrangement joins TRBV27 to TRBJ2-4, with D perhaps TRBD1 (6 bases). This CDR3 comprises 15 residues. Trimming shortened V by 0 bases and J by 7 bases, and 13 bases separated the two germline ends. Looked up from germline, CDR1 is MNHEY and CDR2 is SMNVEV (reference sequence).

Only a few counts were recorded for this clone. The chain couples TRBV10-3 to TRBJ2-1, with 7 positions matching TRBD2. With 8 bases clipped from V and 4 bases from J, the junction kept 14 bases outside the gene matches. The CDR3 runs 16 residues. From germline, CDR1 is ENHRY and CDR2 SYGVKD. The CDR3 DNA is TGTGCCATCCCAAAGTTGTTGCTAGCGGTATACAATGAGCAGTTCTTC. It translates to CAIPKLLLAVYNEQFF.

The V gene is TRBV7-8, the J gene TRBJ2-7; TRBD2 might be the D (5 bases). Germline CDR1 reads SGHVS; CDR2 reads FQNEAQ. The CDR3 is 19 residues long. V was trimmed by 1 base and J by 1 base, leaving 23 bases between them. This chain's CDR3 is CASSLGGLSSFTVSYEQYF. The CDR3 DNA reads as TGTGCCAGCAGCTTAGGTGGACTTTCAAGCTTTACGGTTTCCTACGAGCAGTACTTC.

A few counts support this clone. The rearrangement uses TRBV7-9 and TRBJ1-1; D unresolved. Germline V gene data show CDR1 as SEHNR and CDR2 as FQNEAQ (reference sequence). There are 14 residues in the CDR3. Between the trimmed V and J ends, which lost 4 bases and 0 bases, there was a span of 9 bases. The CDR3 DNA is TGTGCCAGCAGCTCCAGTCGGGTGAACACTGAAGCTTTCTTT. Its translation is CASSSSRVNTEAFF. Supplemented by reference TRBV7-9 and TRBJ1-1, the full variable domain reads DTGVSQNPRHKITKRGQNVTFRCDPISEHNRLYWYRQTLGQGPEFLTYFQNEAQLEKSRLLSDRFSAERPKGSFSTLEIQRTEQGDSAMYLCASSSSRVNTEAFFGQGTRLTVV.

Only a few counts were recorded for this clone. The chain carries TRBV15 and TRBJ1-4; no clear D. V was pared by 0 bases and J by 5 bases, with 13 bases between. CDR3 size: 16 residues. Germline V gene lookup returns CDR1 LNHNV and CDR2 YYDKDF (reference sequence). CDR3 DNA: TGTGCCACCAGCAGAGATAGTAGGACGGGGAATGAAAAACTGTTTTTT. Its translation: CATSRDSRTGNEKLFF.

This clone was recorded a few times. This rearrangement joins TRBV19 to TRBJ1-2; TRBD1 is a possible D gene (5 bases). The CDR3 runs to 14 residues. In germline, CDR1 is LNHDA, CDR2 SQIVND (reference sequence). V lost 5 bases and J lost 8, with 18 bases in between. The CDR3 DNA follows: TGTGCCAGTAGTGATCAGGGTGCCTCCGGCGGCTACACCTTC. Protein product: CASSDQGASGGYTF.

The chain links TRBV18 to TRBJ1-3; D call uncertain. This CDR3 spans 16 amino acids. Germline V gene data show CDR1 as KGHSH and CDR2 as LQKENI. The V end was cut by 2 bases, the J end by 4 bases, with 15 bases between. The CDR3 bases are TGTGCCAGCTCACCATCGGAGGGCTCGGGGGGAAACACCATATATTTT. Translated, it gives CASSPSEGSGGNTIYF.

This clone showed up just once. The V and J genes are TRBV7-6 and TRBJ2-7; D possibly corresponds to TRBD2 (5 bases). The CDR3 has 16 residues. Trimming left V 5 bases short and J 2 bases short, with 19 bases between. Germline V gene data show CDR1 as SGHVS and CDR2 as FNYEAQ. CDR3 sequence: CASSPTGSSATYEQYF. The CDR3 coding sequence is TGTGCCAGCAGCCCTACGGGGTCCAGCGCGACCTACGAGCAGTACTTC.

The chain couples TRBV6-5 to TRBJ2-3; D possibly corresponds to TRBD1 (6 bases). This CDR3 comprises 14 residues. Trimming removed 6 bases at V and 11 bases at J, with 21 bases between. Germline assignment: CDR1 MNHEY and CDR2 SVGAGI. The CDR3 protein is CASRWTVEVSRQYF. The CDR3 nucleotides are TGTGCCAGCAGATGGACAGTGGAGGTTTCCAGGCAGTATTTT.

The V gene is TRBV11-2, the J gene TRBJ2-1, with TRBD2 matching over 10 bases. The V and J ends lost 1 base and 7 bases, in that order; junction bases with no gene match: 4. Germline loops: CDR1 SGHAT, CDR2 FQNNGV. This CDR3 has 15 amino acids. The CDR3 coding sequence is TGTGCCAGCAGCTTAGGTCCGACTAGCGGGAATGAGCAGTTCTTC. Translated, it gives CASSLGPTSGNEQFF.

The chain carries TRBV28 and TRBJ2-7; 10 bases map to TRBD2. The CDR3 covers 16 residues. Germline V gene lookup returns CDR1 MDHEN and CDR2 SYDVKM. V lost 4 bases, J lost 1 base, and 7 bases stayed unmatched. CDR3 coding DNA: TGTGCCAGCAGTTCCCCGGGTAGCGGGAGGTCCTACGAGCAGTACTTC. Its protein product is CASSSPGSGRSYEQYF.

V usage is TRBV18 and J usage is TRBJ2-5, with 9 positions matching TRBD2. This CDR3 has 20 residues. Losses at the gene ends were 1 base for V and 3 bases for J; bases not matched to a gene: 18. Germline V gene lookup returns CDR1 KGHSH and CDR2 LQKENI. The CDR3 spells CASSPLVTSGRKGRKETQYF. CDR3 sequence (DNA): TGTGCCAGCTCACCACTTGTAACTAGCGGGCGCAAGGGGCGGAAAGAGACCCAGTACTTC.

This clone was detected a few times. V usage is TRBV28 and J usage is TRBJ1-2; D is unresolved. Germline-derived CDR1 and CDR2 are MDHEN and SYDVKM. Trimming removed 5 bases at V and 3 bases at J, with 16 bases between. CDR3 length: 15 residues. DNA of the CDR3: TGTGCCAGCAGTCCCCATGGAGGGCTTCACTATGGCTACACCTTC. Translated: CASSPHGGLHYGYTF.

The genes are TRBV15 and TRBJ2-7; possibly TRBD2 for D (6 bases). Trimming took 0 bases from V and 2 from J, leaving 14 bases between them. Germline-derived CDR1 and CDR2 are LNHNV and YYDKDF (reference sequence). There are 16 residues in the CDR3. The CDR3 coding sequence is TGTGCCACCAGCAGAGAGGTTAGCGGACCTACCTACGAGCAGTACTTC. Translating it yields CATSREVSGPTYEQYF.

Concerning this clone: The same CDR3 arises from other DNA sequences in this sample as well. V usage is TRBV18 and J usage is TRBJ1-1; D gene unclear. V was cut by 6 bases and J by 1 base, with 15 bases left in between. CDR1 is KGHSH, CDR2 LQKENI, per germline. CDR3 length: 15 residues. The DNA for the CDR3 is TGTGCCAGCTCCCCGGGTGGAGGGAGGAACACTGAAGCTTTCTTT. This sequence encodes CASSPGGGRNTEAFF.

This chain uses TRBV27 with TRBJ2-1; possible D gene TRBD2, 5 bases. Germline loops: CDR1 MNHEY, CDR2 SMNVEV (reference sequence). V shed 5 bases and J shed 6 bases, with 14 bases lying between them. The CDR3 has 14 amino acids. In DNA, the CDR3 is TGTGCCAGCAGTGGCGGAGGCAGTTTCAATGAGCAGTTCTTC. As protein: CASSGGGSFNEQFF.

The rearrangement links TRBV25-1 to TRBJ1-1; TRBD1 aligns across 10 bases. The CDR3 length is 13 residues. The germline gives CDR1 MGHDK, CDR2 SYGVNS. CDR3 region: CATRQGARTEAFF. CDR3 DNA sequence: TGTGCGACGAGACAGGGGGCGCGCACTGAAGCTTTCTTT.

The V call is TRBV10-3, the J call TRBJ2-7; D call uncertain. Trimming took 4 bases from V and 2 from J, leaving 12 bases between them. This CDR3 has 14 amino acids. In germline, CDR1 is ENHRY, CDR2 SYGVKD. CDR3 nucleotides: TGTGCCATCAGTGGACTCAGAGACCCCTACGAGCAGTACTTC. Protein: CAISGLRDPYEQYF.

This chain joins TRBV7-9 and TRBJ1-2; TRBD1 might be the D (6 bases). CDR3 length equals 15 residues. Germline lookup yields CDR1 SEHNR and CDR2 FQNEAQ (reference sequence). V lost 4 bases to trimming and J lost 2 bases, with 14 bases between them. As DNA, the CDR3 is TGTGCCAGCAGCTCAGGACAGAACCAAAACTATGGCTACACCTTC. Its translation: CASSSGQNQNYGYTF.

The rearrangement uses TRBV30 and TRBJ1-2, with D hard to call. CDR1 and CDR2 from the germline V gene are GTSNPN and SVGIG (reference sequence). V was trimmed by 1 base and J by 4 bases, leaving 10 bases between them. The CDR3 runs to 13 residues. The CDR3 sequence is CAWSGTSSYGYTF. For the CDR3, the DNA is TGTGCCTGGAGTGGGACTTCTAGCTATGGCTACACCTTC.

The V call is TRBV28, the J call TRBJ2-2, with TRBD2 matching over 10 bases. The germline V gene encodes CDR1 MDHEN and CDR2 SYDVKM. V lost 6 bases to trimming and J lost 1 base; unmatched junction nucleotides: 2. This CDR3 region has 15 residues. CDR3 in DNA: TGTGCCAGCAGGCGGACTAGCGGGAACACCGGGGAGCTGTTTTTT. It is translated as CASRRTSGNTGELFF.

In this sample, this clone turned up a few times. The V gene is TRBV6-6, the J gene TRBJ2-1, with a possible D match to TRBD2 (6 bases). From germline, CDR1 is MNHNY and CDR2 SVGAGI (reference sequence). The CDR3 totals 14 residues. Between the trimmed V and J ends, which lost 6 bases and 7 bases, there was a span of 16 bases. CDR3 sequence: CASSRRGRENEQFF. DNA of the CDR3: TGTGCCAGCAGCCGTCGGGGCCGGGAGAATGAGCAGTTCTTC.

J is TRBJ2-7 and V is TRBV28, with D maybe TRBD1 (5 bases). The V gene's germline CDR1 is MDHEN and CDR2 SYDVKM. Trimming pared 3 bases from V and 4 bases from J, leaving 13 bases between. This CDR3 region has 14 residues. The CDR3 sequence: CASSFSRVRYEQYF. For the CDR3, the DNA is TGTGCCAGCAGTTTTAGCAGGGTAAGGTACGAGCAGTACTTC.